This TCR beta chain was identified during a study of control samples from healthy donors and cancer patients. Libraries were prepared by immunoSEQ multiplex PCR; TCRdb keeps only in-frame clonotypes and omits some of them. The data show under 150,000 clones, nearly 90% seen once. Trimming pared 1 base from V and 0 bases from J, leaving 10 bases between. The CDR3 length is 16 residues. Germline V gene data show CDR1 as SGHNT and CDR2 as YENEEA. Sequencing used PBMCs. This TCR derives from a man in his forties or fifties with head and neck cancer. The chain uses TRBV11-3 and TRBJ2-1, with a weak D call TRBD1 (6 bases). CDR3 loop: CASSLAQDSSYNEQFF. In DNA form, the CDR3 reads TGTGCCAGCAGCTTAGCCCAGGACAGCTCCTACAATGAGCAGTTCTTC. Full variable domain (missing parts from reference TRBV11-3 and TRBJ2-1): EAGVVQSPRYKIIEKKQPVAFWCNPISGHNTLYWYLQNLGQGPELLIRYENEEAVDDSQLPKDRFSAERLKGVDSTLKIQPAELGDSAVYLCASSLAQDSSYNEQFFGPGTRLTVL.